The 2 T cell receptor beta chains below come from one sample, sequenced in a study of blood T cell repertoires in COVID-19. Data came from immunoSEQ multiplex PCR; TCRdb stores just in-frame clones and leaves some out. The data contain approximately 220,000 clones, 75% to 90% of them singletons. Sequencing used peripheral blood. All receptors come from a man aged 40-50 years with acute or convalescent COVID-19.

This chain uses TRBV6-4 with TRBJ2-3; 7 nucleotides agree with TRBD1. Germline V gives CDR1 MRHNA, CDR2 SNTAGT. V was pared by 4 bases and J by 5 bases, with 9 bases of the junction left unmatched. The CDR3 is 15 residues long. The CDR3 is CASSASGQYLDTQYF. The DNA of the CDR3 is TGTGCCAGCAGTGCCTCGGGACAGTATTTAGATACGCAGTATTTT.

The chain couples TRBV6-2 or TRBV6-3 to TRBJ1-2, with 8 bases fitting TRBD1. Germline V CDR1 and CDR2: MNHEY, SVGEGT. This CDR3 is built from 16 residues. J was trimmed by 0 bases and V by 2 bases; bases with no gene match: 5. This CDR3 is CASSYEDRETNYGYTF. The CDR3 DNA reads TGTGCCAGCAGTTACGAGGACAGGGAAACTAACTATGGCTACACCTTC.